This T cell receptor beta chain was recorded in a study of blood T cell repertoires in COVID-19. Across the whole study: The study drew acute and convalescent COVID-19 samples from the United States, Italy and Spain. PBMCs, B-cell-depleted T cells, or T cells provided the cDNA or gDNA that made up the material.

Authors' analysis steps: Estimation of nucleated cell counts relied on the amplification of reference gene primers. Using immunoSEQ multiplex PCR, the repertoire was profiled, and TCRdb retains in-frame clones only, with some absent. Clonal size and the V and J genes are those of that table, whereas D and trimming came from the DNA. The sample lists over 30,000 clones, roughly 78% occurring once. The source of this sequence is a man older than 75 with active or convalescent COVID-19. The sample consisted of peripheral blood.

CDR3 DNA sequence: TGTGCCAGCAGCCCCCAGGGGGTTCGTGGAGCTTTCTTT. This encodes CASSPQGVRGAFF. The J gene is TRBJ1-1, the V gene TRBV14, with 7 bases lining up with TRBD1. The V and J ends lost 4 bases and 10 bases, in that order; junction bases with no gene match: 9. The germline gives CDR1 SGHDN, CDR2 FVKESK. The CDR3 is made up of 13 amino acids.